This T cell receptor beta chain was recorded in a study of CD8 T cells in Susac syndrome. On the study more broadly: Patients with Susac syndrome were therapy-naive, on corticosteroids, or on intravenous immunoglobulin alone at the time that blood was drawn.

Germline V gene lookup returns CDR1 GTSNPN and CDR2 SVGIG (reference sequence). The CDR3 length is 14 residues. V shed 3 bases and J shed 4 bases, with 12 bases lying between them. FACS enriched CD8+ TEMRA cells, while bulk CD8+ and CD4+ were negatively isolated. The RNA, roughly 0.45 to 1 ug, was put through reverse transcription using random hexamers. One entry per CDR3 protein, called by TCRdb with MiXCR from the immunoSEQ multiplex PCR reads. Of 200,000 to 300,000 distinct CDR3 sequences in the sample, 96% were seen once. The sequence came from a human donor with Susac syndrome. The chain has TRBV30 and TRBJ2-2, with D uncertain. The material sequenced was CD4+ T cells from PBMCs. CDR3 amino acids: CAWSGEWFTGELFF. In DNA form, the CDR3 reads TGTGCCTGGAGCGGCGAGTGGTTCACCGGGGAGCTGTTTTTT.